The 8 T cell receptor beta chains below all came from one sample that was sequenced in a study of regulatory and conventional T cells in RAG deficiency. Genomic DNA came from blood conventional CD4+ T cells gated CD25-low CD127-high. This table comes from immunoSEQ multiplex PCR, and its TCRdb copy is limited to in-frame clones, with some not included. The sample yields 30,000 to 40,000 clones, 76% seen once. These same records also appear under a second study, on regulatory T cells. This second study notes: Amplification used 52 TRBV primers and 13 TRBJ primers.

Sequenced input: CD4+ effector T cells sorted from blood. These receptor sequences come from a human donor in good health.

This chain connects TRBV7-7 to TRBJ2-2, with a tentative D call TRBD1 (6 bases). The CDR3 has 14 amino acids. CDR1 is SSHAT and CDR2 is FNYEAQ in the germline V gene (reference sequence). The CDR3 coding sequence is TGTGCTAGTCAGCGGACAGAAGGCACCGGGGAGCTGTTTTTT. This translates into CASQRTEGTGELFF.

CDR3 region: CASSWDRGSYNEQFF. The CDR3 DNA reads as TGTGCCAGCAGTTGGGACAGGGGCTCCTACAATGAGCAGTTCTTC. The rearrangement links TRBV27 to TRBJ2-1, with TRBD1 matching 10 bases. Germline CDR1 is MNHEY and CDR2 is SMNVEV (reference sequence). The CDR3 is 15 residues long. With 4 bases clipped from V and 0 bases from J, the junction kept 0 bases outside the gene matches.

The V gene is TRBV5-1, the J gene TRBJ2-1; 11 nucleotides align to TRBD2. The CDR3 length is 16 residues. Trimming at V came to 1 base and at J to 4 bases, leaving 4 bases not matched to a gene. CDR1 and CDR2 (germline): SGHRS, YFSETQ. The CDR3 loop reads CASSLPGTSGYNEQFF. Here the CDR3 DNA reads TGCGCCAGCAGCTTGCCCGGGACTAGCGGATACAATGAGCAGTTCTTC.

The chain employs TRBV29-1 and TRBJ2-7; 7 bases fit TRBD1. CDR1 is SQVTM and CDR2 is ANQGSEA in the germline V gene. This CDR3 comprises 16 residues. V was pared by 7 bases and J by 1 base, with 16 bases of the junction left unmatched. As DNA, the CDR3 is TGCAGCGCGTATGGGGCCCGAGGGGGCCGGTCCTACGAGCAGTACTTC. It is translated as CSAYGARGGRSYEQYF.

This clone has more than one count but fewer than ten. The chain employs TRBV7-8 and TRBJ1-5, with D hard to call. The germline gives CDR1 SGHVS, CDR2 FQNEAQ. The CDR3 sequence is 14 residues long. V was cut by 1 base and J by 4 bases, with 8 bases left in between. The CDR3, as DNA: TGTGCCAGCAGCTTAGGGGCAGCGAATCAGCCCCAGCATTTT. Translating it yields CASSLGAANQPQHF.

The rearrangement joins TRBV27 to TRBJ2-5, with 7 bases lining up with TRBD2. The trim removed 2 bases at V and 2 bases at J, leaving 2 bases unmatched. The CDR3 is 14 residues long. From germline, CDR1 is MNHEY and CDR2 SMNVEV (reference sequence). This CDR3 is CASSLNGGQETQYF. The DNA for the CDR3 is TGTGCCAGCAGTTTAAACGGGGGGCAAGAGACCCAGTACTTC.

The rearrangement uses TRBV5-8 and TRBJ1-5; the match to TRBD1 covers 7 bases. Germline V gives CDR1 SGHTS, CDR2 YDEGEE. With 10 bases clipped from V and 4 bases from J, the junction kept 14 bases outside the gene matches. The CDR3 has 15 residues. In nucleotides, the CDR3 is TGTGCCCCCCCAGGGGGGATTGTGCGGAATCAGCCCCAGCATTTT. Its protein is CAPPGGIVRNQPQHF.

The gene calls are TRBV6-1 and TRBJ2-7; D is ambiguous. The CDR3 has 12 amino acids. Germline-derived CDR1 and CDR2 are MNHNS and SASEGT. Trimming cost V 6 bases and J 3 bases, with 9 bases left between them. The CDR3 sequence: CASRETFYEQYF. CDR3 in DNA: TGTGCCAGCAGGGAGACCTTCTACGAGCAGTACTTC.